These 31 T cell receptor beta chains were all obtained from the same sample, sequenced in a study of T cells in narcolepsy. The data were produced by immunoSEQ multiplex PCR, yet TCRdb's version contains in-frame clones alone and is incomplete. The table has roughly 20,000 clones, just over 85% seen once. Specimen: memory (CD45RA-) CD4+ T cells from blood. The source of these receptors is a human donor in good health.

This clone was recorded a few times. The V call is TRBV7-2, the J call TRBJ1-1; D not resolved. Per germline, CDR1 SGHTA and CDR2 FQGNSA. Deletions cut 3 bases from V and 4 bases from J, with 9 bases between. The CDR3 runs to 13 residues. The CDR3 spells CASSLAGITEAFF. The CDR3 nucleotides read TGTGCCAGCAGCTTGGCGGGGATCACTGAAGCTTTCTTT.

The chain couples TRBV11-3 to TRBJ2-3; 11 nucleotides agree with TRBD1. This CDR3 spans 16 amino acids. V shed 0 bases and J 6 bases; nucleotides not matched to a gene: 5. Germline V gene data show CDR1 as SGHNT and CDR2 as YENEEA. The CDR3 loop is CASSLDPGTGGDTQYF. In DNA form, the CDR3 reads TGTGCCAGCAGCTTAGATCCCGGGACAGGGGGGGATACGCAGTATTTT.

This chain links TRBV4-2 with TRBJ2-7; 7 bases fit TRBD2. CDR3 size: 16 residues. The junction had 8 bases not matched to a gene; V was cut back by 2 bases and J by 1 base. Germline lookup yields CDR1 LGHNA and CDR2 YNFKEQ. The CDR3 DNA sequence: TGTGCCAGCAGCCAAATCGCCGGGACTACATCCTACGAGCAGTACTTC. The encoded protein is CASSQIAGTTSYEQYF.

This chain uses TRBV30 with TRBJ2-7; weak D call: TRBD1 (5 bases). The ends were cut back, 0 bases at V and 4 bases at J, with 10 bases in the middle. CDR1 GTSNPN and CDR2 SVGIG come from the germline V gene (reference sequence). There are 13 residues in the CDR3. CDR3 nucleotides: TGTGCCTGGAGTGTGAACAGGATATACGAGCAGTACTTC. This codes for CAWSVNRIYEQYF.

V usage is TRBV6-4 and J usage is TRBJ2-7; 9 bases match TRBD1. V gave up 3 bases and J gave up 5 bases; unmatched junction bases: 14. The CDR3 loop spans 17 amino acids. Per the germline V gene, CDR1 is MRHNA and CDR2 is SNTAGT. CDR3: CASSEASGTGKFDEQYF. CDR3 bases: TGTGCCAGCAGTGAAGCCTCCGGGACAGGGAAGTTCGACGAGCAGTACTTC.

The CDR3 sequence: CASSFRQGTEAFF. CDR3 coding DNA: TGTGCCAGCAGTTTCAGACAGGGTACTGAAGCTTTCTTT. The rearrangement uses TRBV6-1 and TRBJ1-1, with 7 bases matching TRBD1. The CDR3 length is 13 residues. CDR1 and CDR2 (germline): MNHNS, SASEGT. Trimming cost V 5 bases and J 5 bases; bases outside gene matches: 5.

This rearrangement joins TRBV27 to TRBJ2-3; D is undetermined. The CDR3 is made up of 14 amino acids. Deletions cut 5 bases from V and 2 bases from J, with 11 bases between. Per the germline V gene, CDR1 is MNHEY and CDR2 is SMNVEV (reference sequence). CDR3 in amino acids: CASSPRLYTDTQYF. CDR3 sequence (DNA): TGTGCCAGCAGTCCTCGACTGTACACAGATACGCAGTATTTT.

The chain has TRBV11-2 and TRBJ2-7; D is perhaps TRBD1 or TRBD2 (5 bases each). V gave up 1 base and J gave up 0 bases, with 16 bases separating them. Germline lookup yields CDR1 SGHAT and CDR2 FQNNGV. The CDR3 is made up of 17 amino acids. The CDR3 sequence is CASSLGPVGASSYEQYF. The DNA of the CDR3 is TGTGCCAGCAGCTTAGGGCCGGTCGGGGCTAGCTCCTACGAGCAGTACTTC.

CDR3 DNA sequence: TGCGCCAGCAGCTCGGACCGGGGGCAGGGTAACTATGGCTACACCTTC. Translated: CASSSDRGQGNYGYTF. The chain is built from TRBV5-1 and TRBJ1-2; perhaps TRBD1 as D (6 bases). V was trimmed by 3 bases and J by 1 base, leaving 16 bases between them. Germline V lookup: CDR1 SGHRS, CDR2 YFSETQ. This CDR3 is built from 16 residues. The whole variable domain, filled in from reference TRBV5-1 and TRBJ1-2, reads KAGVTQTPRYLIKTRGQQVTLSCSPISGHRSVSWYQQTPGQGLQFLFEYFSETQRNKGNFPGRFSGRQFSNSRSEMNVSTLELGDSALYLCASSSDRGQGNYGYTFGSGTRLTVV.

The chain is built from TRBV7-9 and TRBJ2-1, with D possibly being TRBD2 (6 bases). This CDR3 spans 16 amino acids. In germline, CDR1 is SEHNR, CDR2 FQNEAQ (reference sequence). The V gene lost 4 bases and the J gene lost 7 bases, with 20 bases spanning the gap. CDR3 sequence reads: CASSSNKAGTGNEQFF. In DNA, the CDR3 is TGTGCCAGCAGCTCAAATAAGGCAGGGACTGGGAATGAGCAGTTCTTC.

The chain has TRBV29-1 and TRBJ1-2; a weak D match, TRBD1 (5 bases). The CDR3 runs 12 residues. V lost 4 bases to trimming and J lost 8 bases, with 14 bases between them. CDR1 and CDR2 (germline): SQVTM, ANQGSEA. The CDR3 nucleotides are TGCAGCGTTGTCTCAGGGATAGGCGGCTACACCTTC. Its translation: CSVVSGIGGYTF.

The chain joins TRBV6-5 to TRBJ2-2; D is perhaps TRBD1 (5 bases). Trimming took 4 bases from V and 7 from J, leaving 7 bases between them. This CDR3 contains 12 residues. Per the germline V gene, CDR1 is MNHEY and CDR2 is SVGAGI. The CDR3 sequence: CASSSRDGELFF. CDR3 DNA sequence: TGTGCCAGCAGTTCCAGGGACGGGGAGCTGTTTTTT.

CDR3 protein: CASSRQGVNTEAFF. The CDR3 nucleotides read TGTGCCAGCAGCCGACAGGGGGTGAACACTGAAGCTTTCTTT. This chain joins TRBV27 and TRBJ1-1; 9 bases align to TRBD1. The CDR3 contains 14 residues. Germline V lookup: CDR1 MNHEY, CDR2 SMNVEV (reference sequence). V gave up 6 bases and J gave up 0 bases; unmatched junction bases: 2.

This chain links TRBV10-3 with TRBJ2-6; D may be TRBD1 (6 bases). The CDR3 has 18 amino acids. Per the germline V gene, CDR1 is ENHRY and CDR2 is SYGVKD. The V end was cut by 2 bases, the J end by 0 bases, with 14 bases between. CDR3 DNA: TGTGCCATCAGTGAGCGGGCAGGGGTTGGCTCTGGGGCCAACGTCCTGACTTTC. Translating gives CAISERAGVGSGANVLTF.

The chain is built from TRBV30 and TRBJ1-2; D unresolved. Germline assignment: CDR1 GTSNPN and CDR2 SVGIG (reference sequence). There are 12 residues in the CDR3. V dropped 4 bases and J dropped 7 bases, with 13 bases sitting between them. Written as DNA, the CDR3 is TGTGCCTGGACGGTCCGCTCGGGTGGCTACACCTTC. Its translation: CAWTVRSGGYTF.

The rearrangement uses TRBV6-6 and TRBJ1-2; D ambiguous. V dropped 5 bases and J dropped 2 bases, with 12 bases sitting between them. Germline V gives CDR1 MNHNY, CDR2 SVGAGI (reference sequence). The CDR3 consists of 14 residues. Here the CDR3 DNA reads TGTGCCAGCAGTCCCCGGACTGAGAACTATGGCTACACCTTC. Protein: CASSPRTENYGYTF.

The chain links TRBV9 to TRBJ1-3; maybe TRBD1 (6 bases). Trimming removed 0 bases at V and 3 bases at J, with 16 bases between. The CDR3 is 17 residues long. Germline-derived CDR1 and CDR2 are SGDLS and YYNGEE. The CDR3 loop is CASSVVPGGGYGNTIYF. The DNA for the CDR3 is TGTGCCAGCAGCGTAGTACCCGGAGGGGGGTATGGAAACACCATATATTTT.

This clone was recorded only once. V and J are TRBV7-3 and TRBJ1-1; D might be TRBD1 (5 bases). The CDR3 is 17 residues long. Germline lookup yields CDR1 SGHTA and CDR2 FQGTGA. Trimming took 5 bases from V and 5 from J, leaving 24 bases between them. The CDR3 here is CASSPQGHTGGGTEAFF. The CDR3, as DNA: TGTGCCAGCAGCCCTCAGGGCCATACGGGTGGGGGTACTGAAGCTTTCTTT.

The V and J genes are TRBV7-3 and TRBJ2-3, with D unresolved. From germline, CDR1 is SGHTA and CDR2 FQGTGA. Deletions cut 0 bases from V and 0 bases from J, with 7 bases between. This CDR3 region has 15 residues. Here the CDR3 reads CASSLTTASTDTQYF. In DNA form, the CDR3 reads TGTGCCAGCAGCTTAACTACAGCTAGCACAGATACGCAGTATTTT.

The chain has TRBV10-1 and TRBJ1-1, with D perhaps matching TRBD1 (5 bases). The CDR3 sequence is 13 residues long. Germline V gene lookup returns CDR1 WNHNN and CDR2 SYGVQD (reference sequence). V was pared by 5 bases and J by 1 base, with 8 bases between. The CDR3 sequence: CASSLDRNTEAFF. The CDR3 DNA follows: TGCGCCAGCAGTCTCGACAGGAACACTGAAGCTTTCTTT.

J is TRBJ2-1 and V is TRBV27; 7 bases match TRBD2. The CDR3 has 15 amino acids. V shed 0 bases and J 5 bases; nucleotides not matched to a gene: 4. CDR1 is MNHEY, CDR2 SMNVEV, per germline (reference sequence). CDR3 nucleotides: TGTGCCAGCAGTTTATCGCGGGAGTCCCACAATGAGCAGTTCTTC. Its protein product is CASSLSRESHNEQFF.

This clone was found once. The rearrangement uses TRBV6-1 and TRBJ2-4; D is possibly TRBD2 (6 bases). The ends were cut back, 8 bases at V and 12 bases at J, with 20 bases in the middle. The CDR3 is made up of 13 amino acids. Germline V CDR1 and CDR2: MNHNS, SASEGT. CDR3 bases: TGTGCCAGCCGAGCCTCCGGAGGGGACCATCAGTACTTC. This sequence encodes CASRASGGDHQYF.

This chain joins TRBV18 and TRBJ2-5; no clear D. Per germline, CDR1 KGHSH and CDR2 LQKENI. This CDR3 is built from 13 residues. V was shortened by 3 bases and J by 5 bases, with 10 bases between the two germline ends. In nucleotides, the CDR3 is TGTGCCAGCTCACCGGTGCACCTGGAGACCCAGTACTTC. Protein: CASSPVHLETQYF.

The CDR3 reads CASSLGTGQAEAFF. As DNA, the CDR3 is TGTGCCAGCAGCCTCGGTACAGGGCAAGCTGAAGCTTTCTTT. This rearrangement joins TRBV6-5 to TRBJ1-1, with a possible D match to TRBD1 (6 bases). The CDR3 sequence is 14 residues long. Per germline, CDR1 MNHEY and CDR2 SVGAGI. The germline V and J ends were trimmed by 6 bases and 6 bases, with 17 bases remaining between them.

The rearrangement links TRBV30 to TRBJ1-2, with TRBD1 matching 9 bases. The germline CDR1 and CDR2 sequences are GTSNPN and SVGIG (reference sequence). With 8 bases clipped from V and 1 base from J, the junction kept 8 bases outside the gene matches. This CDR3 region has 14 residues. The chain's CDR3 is CATPNRGLNYGYTF. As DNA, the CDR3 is TGTGCCACGCCAAACAGGGGGCTTAACTATGGCTACACCTTC.

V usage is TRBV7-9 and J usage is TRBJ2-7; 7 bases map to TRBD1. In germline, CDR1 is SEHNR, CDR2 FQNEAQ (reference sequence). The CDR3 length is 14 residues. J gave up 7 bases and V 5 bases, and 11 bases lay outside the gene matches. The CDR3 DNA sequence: TGTGCCAGCAGCAAGGCTGGTACAGGGGTGGAGCAGTACTTC. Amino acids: CASSKAGTGVEQYF.

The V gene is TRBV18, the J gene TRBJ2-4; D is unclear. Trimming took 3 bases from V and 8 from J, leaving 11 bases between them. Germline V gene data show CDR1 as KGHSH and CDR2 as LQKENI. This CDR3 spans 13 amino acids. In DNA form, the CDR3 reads TGTGCCAGCTCACCGCCCGTATCTGACATTCAGTACTTC. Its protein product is CASSPPVSDIQYF.

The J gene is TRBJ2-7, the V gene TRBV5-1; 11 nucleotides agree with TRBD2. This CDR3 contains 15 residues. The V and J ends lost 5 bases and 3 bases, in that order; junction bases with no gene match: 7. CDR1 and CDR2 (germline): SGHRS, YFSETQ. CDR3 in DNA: TGCGCCAGCAGTCTTACTAGCGGGAGTTTCTACGAGCAGTACTTC. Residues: CASSLTSGSFYEQYF.

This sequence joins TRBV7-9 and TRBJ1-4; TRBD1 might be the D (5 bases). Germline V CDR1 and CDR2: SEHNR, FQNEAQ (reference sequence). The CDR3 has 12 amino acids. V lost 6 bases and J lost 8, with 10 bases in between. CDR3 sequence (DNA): TGTGCCAGCAGTTCAGGGTACGAAAAACTGTTTTTT. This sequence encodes CASSSGYEKLFF.

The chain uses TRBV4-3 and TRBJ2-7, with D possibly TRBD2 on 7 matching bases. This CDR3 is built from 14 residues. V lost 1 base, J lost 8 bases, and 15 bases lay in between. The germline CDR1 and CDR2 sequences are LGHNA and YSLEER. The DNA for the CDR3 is TGCGCCAGCAGCCAAGTAAAAGGGGGGGAGCAGCAGTACTTC. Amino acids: CASSQVKGGEQQYF.

CDR3 coding DNA: TGTGCCACCAGCCCGGGGCGCAATCAGCCCCAGCATTTT. Translated: CATSPGRNQPQHF. The chain has TRBV15 and TRBJ1-5; maybe TRBD1 (5 bases). This CDR3 contains 13 residues. Per the germline V gene, CDR1 is LNHNV and CDR2 is YYDKDF (reference sequence). V was cut by 5 bases and J by 2 bases, with 7 bases left in between.